This T cell receptor beta chain stems from a study of neurological immune-mediated disorders. In this sample, this clonotype turned up many times. From the 5' RACE reads, TCRdb called clonotypes with MiXCR, one entry per CDR3 protein. In the table there are some 57,000 distinct CDR3 sequences, under 3.5% of which are singletons. This TCR derives from a woman in her sixties or seventies with multiple sclerosis. Material: PBMCs.

CDR3: CASSKLRGTEAFF. The CDR3 DNA sequence: TGTGCCAGCAGCAAATTACGGGGCACTGAAGCTTTCTTT. The V and J genes are TRBV12-3 or TRBV12-4 and TRBJ1-1; D gene unclear. CDR3 length equals 13 residues. V was shortened by 6 bases and J by 4 bases, with 12 bases between the two germline ends.